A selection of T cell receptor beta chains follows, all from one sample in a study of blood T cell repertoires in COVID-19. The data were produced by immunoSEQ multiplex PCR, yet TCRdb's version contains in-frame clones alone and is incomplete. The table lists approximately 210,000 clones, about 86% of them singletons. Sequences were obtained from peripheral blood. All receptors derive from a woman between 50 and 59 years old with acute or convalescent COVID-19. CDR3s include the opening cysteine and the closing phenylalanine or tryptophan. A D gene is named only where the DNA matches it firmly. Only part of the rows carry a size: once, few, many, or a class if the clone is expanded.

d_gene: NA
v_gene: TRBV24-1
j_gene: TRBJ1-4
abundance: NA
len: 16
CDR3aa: CATSDPTGKNNEKLFF
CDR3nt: TGTGCCACCAGTGATCCCACAGGGAAGAATAATGAAAAACTGTTTTTT

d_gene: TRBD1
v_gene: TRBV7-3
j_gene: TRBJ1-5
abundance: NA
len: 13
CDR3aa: CASSRDRDQPQHF
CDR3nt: TGTGCCAGCAGCCGAGACAGGGATCAGCCCCAGCATTTT

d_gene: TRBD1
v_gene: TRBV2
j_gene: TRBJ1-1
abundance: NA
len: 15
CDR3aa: CASNPDSGGPTEAFF
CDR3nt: TGTGCCAGCAACCCCGATTCAGGGGGCCCCACTGAAGCTTTCTTT

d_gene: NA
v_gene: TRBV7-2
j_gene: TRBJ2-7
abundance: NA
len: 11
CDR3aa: CASSLAVEQYF
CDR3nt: TGTGCCAGCAGCTTAGCCGTAGAGCAGTACTTC

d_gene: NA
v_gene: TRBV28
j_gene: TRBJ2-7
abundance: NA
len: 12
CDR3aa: CAAEGTTYEQYF
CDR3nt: TGTGCCGCGGAAGGGACAACCTACGAGCAGTACTTC

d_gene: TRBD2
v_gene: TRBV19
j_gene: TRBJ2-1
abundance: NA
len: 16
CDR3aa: CASSIKAPQRTSQQFF
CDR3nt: TGTGCCAGTAGTATAAAAGCCCCACAGCGGACTAGCCAGCAGTTCTTC

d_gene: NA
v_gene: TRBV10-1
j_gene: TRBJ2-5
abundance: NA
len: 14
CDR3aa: CASSESPGRETQYF
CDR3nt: TGCGCCAGCAGTGAGTCGCCGGGTCGGGAGACCCAGTACTTC

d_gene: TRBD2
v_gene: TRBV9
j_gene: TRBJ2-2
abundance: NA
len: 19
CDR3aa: CASSAIAGTSGSGTGELFF
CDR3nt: TGTGCCAGCAGCGCCATTGCCGGGACTAGCGGGAGTGGCACCGGGGAGCTGTTTTTT

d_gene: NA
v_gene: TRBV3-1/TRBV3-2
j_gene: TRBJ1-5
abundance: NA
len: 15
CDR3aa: CASSQSGGVRQPQHF
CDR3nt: TGTGCCAGCAGCCAATCCGGGGGGGTGCGTCAGCCCCAGCATTTT

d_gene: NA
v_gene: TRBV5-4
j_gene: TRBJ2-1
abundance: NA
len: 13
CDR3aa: CASRVTGSDEQFF
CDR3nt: TGTGCCAGCAGAGTTACAGGATCAGATGAGCAGTTCTTC

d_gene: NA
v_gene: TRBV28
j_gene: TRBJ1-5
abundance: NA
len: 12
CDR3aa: CASSTGLKPQHF
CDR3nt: TGTGCCAGCAGTACAGGGTTGAAGCCCCAGCATTTT

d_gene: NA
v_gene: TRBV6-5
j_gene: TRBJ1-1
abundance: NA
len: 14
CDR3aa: CASSTGNSGTEAFF
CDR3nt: TGTGCCAGCAGTACAGGGAATTCGGGCACTGAAGCTTTCTTT

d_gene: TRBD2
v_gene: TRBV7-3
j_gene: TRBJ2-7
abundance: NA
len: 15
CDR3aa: CASSPNPSGNYEQYF
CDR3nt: TGTGCCAGCAGCCCCAACCCTAGCGGGAACTACGAGCAGTACTTC

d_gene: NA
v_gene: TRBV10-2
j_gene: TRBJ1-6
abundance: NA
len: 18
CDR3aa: CASSGSGASSSYNSPLHF
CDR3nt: TGCGCCAGCAGCGGTTCAGGGGCCTCAAGCTCCTATAATTCACCCCTCCACTTT

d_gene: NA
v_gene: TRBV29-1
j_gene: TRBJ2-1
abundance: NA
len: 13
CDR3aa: CSVESPGVNEQFF
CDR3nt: TGCAGCGTTGAAAGTCCCGGAGTCAATGAGCAGTTCTTC

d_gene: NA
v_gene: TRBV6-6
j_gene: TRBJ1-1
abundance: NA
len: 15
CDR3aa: CASSPYGAGSTEAFF
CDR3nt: TGTGCCAGCAGCCCTTATGGGGCGGGGTCCACTGAAGCTTTCTTT

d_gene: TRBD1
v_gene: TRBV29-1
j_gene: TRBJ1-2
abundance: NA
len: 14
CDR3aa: CSVGSRDRVYGYTF
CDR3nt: TGCAGCGTTGGATCGAGGGACAGGGTATATGGCTACACCTTC

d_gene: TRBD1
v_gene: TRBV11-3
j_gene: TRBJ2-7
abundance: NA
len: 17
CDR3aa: CASSLGYPGQLSYEQYF
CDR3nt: TGTGCCAGCAGCTTAGGGTACCCGGGACAGCTATCCTACGAGCAGTACTTC

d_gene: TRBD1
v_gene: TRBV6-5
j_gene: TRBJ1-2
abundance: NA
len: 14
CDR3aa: CASSSGTGDYGYTF
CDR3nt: TGTGCCAGCAGTTCCGGGACAGGGGACTATGGCTACACCTTC

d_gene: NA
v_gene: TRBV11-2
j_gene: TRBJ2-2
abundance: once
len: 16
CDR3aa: CASSLDAPRGTGELFF
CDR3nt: TGTGCCAGCAGCTTAGATGCCCCCCGGGGAACCGGGGAGCTGTTTTTT

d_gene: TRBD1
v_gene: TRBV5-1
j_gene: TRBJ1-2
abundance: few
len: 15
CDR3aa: CASSLVAGTGFGYTF
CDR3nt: TGCGCCAGCAGCTTGGTAGCCGGGACAGGATTCGGCTACACCTTC

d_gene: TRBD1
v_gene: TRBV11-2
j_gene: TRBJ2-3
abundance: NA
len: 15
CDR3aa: CASSLGQGGSDTQYF
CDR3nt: TGTGCCAGCAGCTTAGGACAGGGGGGATCAGATACGCAGTATTTT

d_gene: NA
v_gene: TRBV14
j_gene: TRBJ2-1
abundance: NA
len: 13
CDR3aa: CASSQADRYEQFF
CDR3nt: TGTGCCAGCAGCCAAGCGGACAGATATGAGCAGTTCTTC

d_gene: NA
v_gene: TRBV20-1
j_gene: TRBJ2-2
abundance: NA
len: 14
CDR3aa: CSASELALTGELFF
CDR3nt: TGCAGTGCTAGTGAGCTAGCGCTTACCGGGGAGCTGTTTTTT

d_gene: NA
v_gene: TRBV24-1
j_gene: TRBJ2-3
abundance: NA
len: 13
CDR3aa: CATSDGTPGLQYF
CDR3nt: TGTGCCACCAGTGACGGGACCCCGGGACTGCAGTATTTT

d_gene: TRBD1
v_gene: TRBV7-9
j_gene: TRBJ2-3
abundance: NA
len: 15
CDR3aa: CASSPGTGDTDTQYF
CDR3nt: TGTGCCAGCAGCCCCGGGACAGGGGACACAGATACGCAGTATTTT

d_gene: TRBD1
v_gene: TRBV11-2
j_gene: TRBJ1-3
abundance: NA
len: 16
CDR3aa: CASSLSTGGSGNTIYF
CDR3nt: TGTGCCAGCAGCCTCTCGACAGGGGGCTCTGGAAACACCATATATTTT

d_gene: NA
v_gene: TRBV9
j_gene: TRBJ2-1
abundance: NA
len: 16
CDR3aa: CASSPDLSVSPHEQFF
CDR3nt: TGTGCCAGCAGCCCCGACTTGAGCGTATCCCCCCATGAGCAGTTCTTC

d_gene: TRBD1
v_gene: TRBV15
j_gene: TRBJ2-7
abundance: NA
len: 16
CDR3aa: CATSMTGGARLGEQYF
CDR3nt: TGTGCCACCAGCATGACAGGGGGCGCCCGATTGGGAGAGCAGTACTTC

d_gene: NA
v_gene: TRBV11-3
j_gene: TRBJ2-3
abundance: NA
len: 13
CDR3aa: CASSLGPTSKEYF
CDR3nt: TGTGCCAGCAGCTTAGGGCCCACTAGCAAGGAGTATTTT

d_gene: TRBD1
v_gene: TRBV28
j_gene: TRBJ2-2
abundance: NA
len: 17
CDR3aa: CASSFPLGTGDTGELFF
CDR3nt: TGTGCCAGCAGTTTTCCTTTGGGGACAGGGGACACCGGGGAGCTGTTTTTT

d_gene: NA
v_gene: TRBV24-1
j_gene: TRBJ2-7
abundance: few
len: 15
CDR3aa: CATSDPNAGFYEQYF
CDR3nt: TGTGCCACCAGTGATCCAAATGCGGGCTTCTACGAGCAGTACTTC

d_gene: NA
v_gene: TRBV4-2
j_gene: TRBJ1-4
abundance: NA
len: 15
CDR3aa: CASSRQQGPNEKLFF
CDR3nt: TGTGCCAGCAGCCGCCAACAGGGACCGAATGAAAAACTGTTTTTT

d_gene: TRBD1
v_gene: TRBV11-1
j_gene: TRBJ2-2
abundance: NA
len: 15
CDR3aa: CASSERTGGLGELFF
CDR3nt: TGTGCCAGCAGCGAAAGGACAGGGGGTTTAGGGGAGCTGTTTTTT

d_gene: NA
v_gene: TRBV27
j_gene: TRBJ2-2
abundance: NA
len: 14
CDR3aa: CASSFAGGTGELFF
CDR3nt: TGTGCCAGCAGTTTCGCCGGGGGAACCGGGGAGCTGTTTTTT

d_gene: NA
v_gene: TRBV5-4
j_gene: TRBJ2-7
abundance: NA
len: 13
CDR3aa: CASSDSGSYEQYF
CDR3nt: TGTGCCAGCAGCGACTCCGGCTCCTACGAGCAGTACTTC

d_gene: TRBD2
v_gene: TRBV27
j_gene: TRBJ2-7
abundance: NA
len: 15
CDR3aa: CASRRGLAGAYEQYF
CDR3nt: TGTGCCAGCAGGAGGGGACTAGCGGGAGCCTACGAGCAGTACTTC

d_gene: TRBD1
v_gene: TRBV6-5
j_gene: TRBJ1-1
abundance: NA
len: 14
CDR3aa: CASRRLNRGTEAFF
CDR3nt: TGTGCCAGCAGGAGACTAAACAGGGGCACTGAAGCTTTCTTT

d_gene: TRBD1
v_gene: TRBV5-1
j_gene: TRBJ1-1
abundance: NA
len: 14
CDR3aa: CASSRDRVATEAFF
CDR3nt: TGCGCCAGCAGCCGGGACAGGGTGGCGACTGAAGCTTTCTTT

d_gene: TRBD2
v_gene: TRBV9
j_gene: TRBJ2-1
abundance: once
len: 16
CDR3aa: CASRSPSGSSYNEQFF
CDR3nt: TGTGCCAGCAGGTCACCTAGCGGCAGCTCCTACAATGAGCAGTTCTTC

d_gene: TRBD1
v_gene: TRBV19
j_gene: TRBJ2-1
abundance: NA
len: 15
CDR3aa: CASNWGDRDDNEQFF
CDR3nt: TGTGCCAGTAACTGGGGGGACAGGGATGATAATGAGCAGTTCTTC

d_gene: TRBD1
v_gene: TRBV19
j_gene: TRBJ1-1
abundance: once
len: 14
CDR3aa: CASRRTGPNTEAFF
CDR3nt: TGTGCCAGTAGGAGGACAGGGCCGAACACTGAAGCTTTCTTT

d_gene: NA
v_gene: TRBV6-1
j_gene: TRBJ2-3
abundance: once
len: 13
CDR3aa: CASSEGAGDTQYF
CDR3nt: TGTGCCAGCAGTGAAGGGGCGGGAGATACGCAGTATTTT

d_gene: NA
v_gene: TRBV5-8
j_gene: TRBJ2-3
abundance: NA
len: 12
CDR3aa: CASSLTRDTQYF
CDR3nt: TGTGCCAGCAGCCTGACTCGTGATACGCAGTATTTT